The 10 T cell receptor beta chains given below trace back to one sample, sequenced in a study of blood T cell repertoires in COVID-19. The method was immunoSEQ multiplex PCR; TCRdb's version includes in-frame clones alone and lacks a portion of them. Among 80,000 to 95,000 clones listed, roughly 80% were seen once. The sample taken for sequencing was peripheral blood. These receptors were taken from a man older than 75 with active or convalescent COVID-19.

The genes are TRBV12-3 or TRBV12-4 and TRBJ2-7; 9 positions agree with TRBD1. CDR3 length: 13 residues. With 4 bases clipped from V and 7 bases from J, the junction kept 5 bases outside the gene matches. In DNA, the CDR3 is TGTGCCAGCAGTTCACAGGGGGCGTTGGAGCAGTACTTC. Amino acids: CASSSQGALEQYF.

The J gene is TRBJ1-5, the V gene TRBV6-5; D uncertain. The CDR3 totals 13 residues. The germline V gene encodes CDR1 MNHEY and CDR2 SVGAGI. V dropped 3 bases and J dropped 7 bases, with 10 bases sitting between them. CDR3: CASSYSTRQPQHF. The DNA for the CDR3 is TGTGCCAGCAGTTATTCGACACGGCAGCCCCAGCATTTT.

The V and J genes are TRBV7-3 and TRBJ2-2, with 11 bases that match TRBD2. The CDR3 is made up of 15 amino acids. Per germline, CDR1 SGHTA and CDR2 FQGTGA. V shed 5 bases, J shed 3 bases, and the junction held 2 bases outside the gene matches. The CDR3 is CASSGLAGDTGELFF. In DNA, the CDR3 is TGTGCCAGCAGCGGACTAGCGGGCGACACCGGGGAGCTGTTTTTT.

The chain recombines TRBV27 with TRBJ2-1; TRBD1 is a possible D gene (6 bases). Germline assignment: CDR1 MNHEY and CDR2 SMNVEV (reference sequence). The CDR3 length is 14 residues. Between the trimmed V and J ends, which lost 5 bases and 5 bases, there was a span of 13 bases. The CDR3 region is CASSPRQGNNEQFF. CDR3 nucleotide sequence: TGTGCCAGCAGTCCCCGCCAGGGGAACAATGAGCAGTTCTTC.

DNA of the CDR3: TGTGCCATCAGTGACCCGACAGGGGGGTTTACTGAAGCTTTCTTT. Its protein product is CAISDPTGGFTEAFF. J is TRBJ1-1 and V is TRBV10-3; 9 nucleotides align to TRBD1. The germline CDR1 and CDR2 sequences are ENHRY and SYGVKD. J gave up 5 bases and V 3 bases, and 7 bases lay outside the gene matches. The length of the CDR3 is 15 residues.

This chain joins TRBV7-6 and TRBJ1-5; D might be TRBD1 (5 bases). The germline V and J ends were trimmed by 7 bases and 2 bases, with 12 bases remaining between them. Looked up from germline, CDR1 is SGHVS and CDR2 is FNYEAQ. The CDR3 spans 14 residues. CDR3 region: CASTAGQGNQPQHF. CDR3 nucleotide sequence: TGTGCCAGCACCGCAGGGCAGGGCAATCAGCCCCAGCATTTT.

This clone was detected once. This chain links TRBV2 with TRBJ1-6, with TRBD1 matching over 7 bases. Germline CDR1 reads SNHLY; CDR2 reads FYNNEI. The length of the CDR3 is 14 residues. The J segment lost 6 bases and the V segment lost 6 bases, leaving 5 bases of the junction unmatched. The chain's CDR3 is CASRNRGGNSPLHF. For the CDR3, the DNA is TGTGCCAGCAGAAACAGGGGAGGTAATTCACCCCTCCACTTT.

This rearrangement joins TRBV6-5 to TRBJ1-1; 7 nucleotides line up with TRBD1. The germline V gene encodes CDR1 MNHEY and CDR2 SVGAGI. This CDR3 contains 15 residues. V was pared by 2 bases and J by 0 bases, with 3 bases of the junction left unmatched. This chain's CDR3 is CASSYPGQVNTEAFF. The CDR3 nucleotides read TGTGCCAGCAGTTACCCAGGACAGGTGAACACTGAAGCTTTCTTT.

The chain links TRBV5-4 to TRBJ1-4, with a weak D call TRBD1 (6 bases). Between the trimmed V and J ends, which lost 0 bases and 4 bases, there was a span of 10 bases. Germline CDR1 is SGHNT and CDR2 is YYREEE (reference sequence). The CDR3 is 15 amino acids. CDR3 sequence reads: CASSLDRALNEKLFF. The CDR3 DNA is TGTGCCAGCAGCTTGGACAGGGCCCTTAATGAAAAACTGTTTTTT. The complete variable domain, with remaining parts taken from reference TRBV5-4 and TRBJ1-4, reads ETGVTQSPTHLIKTRGQQVTLRCSSQSGHNTVSWYQQALGQGPQFIFQYYREEENGRGNFPPRFSGLQFPNYSSELNVNALELDDSALYLCASSLDRALNEKLFFGSGTQLSVL.

This chain joins TRBV7-8 and TRBJ1-2; tentative D call: TRBD1 (5 bases). CDR1 is SGHVS and CDR2 is FQNEAQ in the germline V gene. The V end was cut by 1 base, the J end by 0 bases, with 12 bases between. The CDR3 consists of 16 residues. CDR3 in amino acids: CASSLVAGAANYGYTF. CDR3 DNA sequence: TGTGCCAGCAGCTTAGTGGCTGGGGCCGCTAACTATGGCTACACCTTC. The full variable domain, in which reference TRBV7-8 and TRBJ1-2 provide the parts outside the CDR3, is GAGVSQSPRYKVAKRGQDVALRCDPISGHVSLFWYQQALGQGPEFLTYFQNEAQLDKSGLPSDRFFAERPEGSVSTLKIQRTQQEDSAVYLCASSLVAGAANYGYTFGSGTRLTVV.